This T cell receptor beta chain was retrieved from a study of T cell responses to AZD1222 COVID-19 vaccine. Germline V gives CDR1 SGHDT, CDR2 YYEEEE. V was pared by 0 bases and J by 8 bases, with 11 bases between. This CDR3 contains 14 residues. As to this clone: Its antigen is still unknown.

Repertoires were generated with immunoSEQ multiplex PCR, while TCRdb's copy carries only in-frame clones and drops some. The sample has around 89,000 clones, 70% to 90% seen once; the top ten hold just over 5.5%. The study's findings and limits: Most donors were white British and more were female, and clonal diversity was possibly underestimated. Vaccine-related CD4 TCRs covered spike, predominating at 160-218 and 743-854. Only a handful of individuals given AZD1222 were seropositive at baseline. Repertoire sampling was restricted to post-peak T cell response timepoints.

The chain is built from TRBV5-6 and TRBJ1-4; D is unclear. The origin of this receptor is an adult who received the AZD1222 COVID-19 vaccine. The sample in question was peripheral blood, obtained 28 days after the second AZD1222 dose. The CDR3 is CASSLAGLGEKLFF. CDR3 in DNA: TGTGCCAGCAGCTTGGCCGGCTTGGGGGAAAAACTGTTTTTT.